The text below deals with one TCR beta chain. The data were produced by immunoSEQ multiplex PCR, yet TCRdb's version contains in-frame clones alone and is incomplete. The sample carries over 400,000 clones, 95% to 96% recorded once. Germline lookup yields CDR1 MNHEY and CDR2 SMNVEV (reference sequence). Trimming cost V 5 bases and J 4 bases; bases outside gene matches: 5. This CDR3 spans 17 amino acids. This sample is part of a study of shared clonotypes between healthy human individuals. The TCR originated in a woman younger than 45 in good health. Source material: naive CD4+ T cells sorted from blood. The subset is: CD45RA+ positively selected. V and J are TRBV27 and TRBJ2-2; 15 positions match TRBD2. The CDR3 region is CASSGLAGGPSTGELFF. CDR3 nucleotides: TGTGCCAGCAGTGGACTAGCGGGAGGGCCGAGCACCGGGGAGCTGTTTTTT.